This T cell receptor beta chain was observed in a study of long-term antiretroviral therapy in people with HIV. Until DNA extraction, the samples held between 1-10 million cryopreserved PBMC. Study-level findings and limits: Controls showed broader CDR3 length ranges than did the HIV repertoires. The data indicate that diversity increased after ART but remained below transplant donor controls.

The length of the CDR3 is 16 residues. V lost 3 bases, J lost 8 bases, and 11 bases stayed unmatched. CDR1 and CDR2 (germline): LNHDA, SQIVND (reference sequence). The assay used was immunoSEQ (version v3.0), run at survey level. For each individual sample, sequencing targeted 40,000-50,000 T-cell genomes. This table comes from immunoSEQ multiplex PCR, and its TCRdb copy is limited to in-frame clones, with some not included. The table shows approximately 23,000 clones, with 81% occurring only once. Worth noting for this clone: Antigen unknown.

The source of this sequence is a young man with HIV. Specimen: unsorted PBMCs, collected 1.5 years after starting antiretroviral therapy. The chain joins TRBV19 to TRBJ2-1; 9 bases match TRBD1. CDR3 nucleotide sequence: TGTGCCAGTAGTATCATCCCGGGACAGGGTGTAGATGAGCAGTTCTTC. It yields the protein CASSIIPGQGVDEQFF.